The source of this T cell receptor beta chain is a study of PD-1 blockade in classical Hodgkin lymphoma. Time point described: cycle 4 day 1 (C4D1), after less than 7 weeks of nivolumab. Every patient was affected by relapse after autologous stem cell transplantation, while exposure to brentuximab vedotin was not uniform. V was cut by 4 bases and J by 0 bases, with 13 bases left in between. The CDR3 spans 16 residues. CDR1 is MNHNS, CDR2 SASEGT, per germline. Profiled with immunoSEQ multiplex PCR; TCRdb holds only in-frame clones, not every one. The table includes 90,000 to 100,000 clones, around 80% detected once.

The chain is built from TRBV6-1 and TRBJ1-5; D is unresolved. The source is a human donor with classical Hodgkin lymphoma. The material was peripheral blood mononuclear cells (PBMCs), obtained before the fourth cycle of nivolumab. CDR3 protein: CASSAPGGYSNQPQHF. In DNA, the CDR3 is TGTGCCAGCAGTGCACCGGGAGGGTATAGCAATCAGCCCCAGCATTTT.